A selection of T cell receptor beta chains follows, all from one sample in a study of T-cell reconstitution after alpha-beta-depleted transplantation in children. TCRdb independently ran MiXCR on the PCR reads; one entry per CDR3 protein. Among 440,000 or so distinct CDR3 sequences listed, roughly 11% were seen once. Specimen: PBMCs from the stem cell graft donor, collected from the stem cell graft. The receptors here all came from a human donor who donated a stem cell graft to a child with acute myeloid leukemia. Each CDR3 is given with its conserved first and last residue. Fields, in order: D gene, V gene, J gene, clone size, CDR3 protein, CDR3 DNA. The D gene is left open where the match is weak. Clone size is not always given. Where it is, it says once, few, many or a class for expanded clones.

TRBD2	TRBV25-1	TRBJ2-2	many	CASCDGGETGELFF	TGTGCCAGCTGTGACGGGGGGGAAACCGGGGAGCTGTTTTTT
TRBD2	TRBV7-8	TRBJ2-3	many	CASSRGGSTDTQYF	TGTGCCAGCAGCCGCGGGGGGAGCACAGATACGCAGTATTTT
-	TRBV29-1	TRBJ2-5	few	CSGRTLTHWETQYF	TGCAGCGGTAGGACTTTAACCCATTGGGAGACCCAGTACTTC
TRBD1	TRBV7-2	TRBJ1-1	many	CASSATGGNRAFF	TGTGCCAGCAGCGCGACAGGGGGCAATAGAGCTTTCTTT
TRBD2	TRBV28	TRBJ2-7	-	CASSFGGGTYEQYF	TGTGCCAGCAGTTTTGGGGGGGGAACCTACGAGCAGTACTTC
-	TRBV7-6	TRBJ2-5	few	CASSLSPAQETQYF	TGTGCCAGCAGCTTAAGTCCAGCCCAAGAGACCCAGTACTTC
-	TRBV6-5	TRBJ2-3	many	CASSLDFSTDTQYF	TGTGCCAGCAGCCTTGACTTTAGCACAGATACGCAGTATTTT
TRBD2	TRBV29-1	TRBJ2-6	few	CSVLGASGGYSGANVLTF	TGCAGCGTTCTGGGGGCTAGCGGGGGATACTCTGGGGCCAACGTCCTGACTTTC
TRBD2	TRBV12-5	TRBJ2-7	-	CASGLYQREKQQYF	TGTGCTAGTGGTTTGTACCAGCGGGAGAAGCAGCAGTACTTC
-	TRBV5-1	TRBJ2-5	few	CASSTRQSPGTQYF	TGCGCCAGCAGTACCCGACAGTCCCCGGGGACCCAGTACTTC
-	TRBV29-1	TRBJ2-7	-	CSVDLVGDEQYF	TGCAGCGTTGATCTTGTGGGAGACGAGCAGTACTTC
-	TRBV29-1	TRBJ1-1	few	CSVDFGPRLNTEAFF	TGCAGCGTTGACTTCGGACCAAGATTGAACACTGAAGCTTTCTTT
-	TRBV4-2	TRBJ2-7	many	CASSQDLGSDRSSYEQYF	TGTGCCAGCAGCCAAGATCTGGGTAGCGATCGAAGCTCCTACGAGCAGTACTTC
-	TRBV20-1	TRBJ1-5	-	CSAIWGPINQPQHF	TGCAGTGCTATATGGGGCCCGATTAATCAGCCCCAGCATTTT
TRBD1	TRBV6-5	TRBJ2-7	few	CASSYSNRGPAGEQYF	TGTGCCAGCAGTTACTCGAACAGGGGGCCCGCGGGGGAGCAGTACTTC
TRBD2	TRBV5-1	TRBJ2-1	few	CASSLEGLAGGDKQFF	TGCGCCAGCAGCTTGGAAGGTCTAGCGGGAGGGGATAAGCAGTTCTTC
-	TRBV5-1	TRBJ1-1	few	CASSLVGSPNTEAFF	TGCGCCAGCAGCTTGGTCGGCAGTCCGAACACTGAAGCTTTCTTT
-	TRBV5-1	TRBJ2-5	few	CASSLPPGSPGETQYF	TGCGCCAGCAGCTTGCCCCCCGGGTCGCCCGGGGAGACCCAGTACTTC